These T cell receptor beta chains were read from a single sample in a study of OX40 agonist ivuxolimab in advanced cancers. TCRdb's copy holds only in-frame clones and misses some; the assay was immunoSEQ multiplex PCR. The data hold about 84,000 clones, with roughly nine tenths observed a single time. The input for sequencing was CD4+ or CD8+ T cells sorted from blood, taken in a trial of the OX40 agonist ivuxolimab. Source of these receptors: an adult with an advanced solid tumor such as melanoma, head and neck, liver or kidney cancer. Each CDR3 is given with its conserved first and last residue. D genes are given only for firm matches. Expanded clones are given a class, and other clones once, few, many or no size at all.

V gene	D gene	clone size	J gene	CDR3 DNA	CDR3 protein
TRBV2	.	.	TRBJ2-7	TGTGCCAGCAGTCCCAGAACAGCCTTTTCCTCCTACGAGCAGTACTTC	CASSPRTAFSSYEQYF
TRBV11-2	.	.	TRBJ2-3	TGTGCCAGCAGCTTAGTTGGCGGGTTGCGTGATACGCAGTATTTT	CASSLVGGLRDTQYF
TRBV30	.	few	TRBJ1-4	TGTGCCTGGAGTGCTATAGGGGTGGATGAAAAACTGTTTTTT	CAWSAIGVDEKLFF
TRBV7-2	.	.	TRBJ1-2	TGTGCCAGCAGCTTACAGGTTAACTATGGCTACACCTTC	CASSLQVNYGYTF
TRBV5-1	TRBD1	.	TRBJ2-1	TGCGCCAGCAGCCCGACAGGGTTTGGTTCCTACAATGAGCAGTTCTTC	CASSPTGFGSYNEQFF
TRBV9	TRBD1	.	TRBJ1-6	TGTGCCAGCAGCATACAGGGGTTCGGCGCAAGTTCACCCCTCCACTTT	CASSIQGFGASSPLHF
TRBV7-8	.	.	TRBJ2-1	TGTGCCAGCGGGGGATTAGTGAACAATGAGCAGTTCTTC	CASGGLVNNEQFF
TRBV9	.	.	TRBJ2-7	TGTGCCAGCAGCGTAGGAGGGGGGCCCTACGAGCAGTACTTC	CASSVGGGPYEQYF
TRBV11-2	TRBD1	once	TRBJ1-3	TGTGCCAGCAGCTTTTTTTCAGGGGGCTCTGGAAACACCATATATTTT	CASSFFSGGSGNTIYF
TRBV10-2	.	.	TRBJ2-4	TGCGCCAGTACCCAGAAAAACATTCAGTACTTC	CASTQKNIQYF
TRBV11-3	.	.	TRBJ2-3	TGTGCCAGCAGCTCATCGACCATGGGAGATACGCAGTATTTT	CASSSSTMGDTQYF
TRBV5-4	.	.	TRBJ1-3	TGTGCCATCCAGGGAGTCTCTGGAAACACCATATATTTT	CAIQGVSGNTIYF
TRBV19	TRBD1	.	TRBJ2-2	TGTGCCAGTAAGGTGGGGACAGGGTATGCCGGGGAGCTGTTTTTT	CASKVGTGYAGELFF
TRBV7-3	TRBD2	.	TRBJ2-3	TGTGCCAGCAGCAGAACGGGGGGGCGTGTAGATACGCAGTATTTT	CASSRTGGRVDTQYF
TRBV6-1	.	.	TRBJ1-2	TGTGCCAGCAAGGACAGTCCCTATGGCTACACCTTC	CASKDSPYGYTF
TRBV20-1	.	.	TRBJ1-2	TGCAGTGCTAGAGCGGCGGGGGGCTACACCTTC	CSARAAGGYTF
TRBV2	TRBD2	.	TRBJ2-2	TGTGCCAGCAGGAGAGCGGCGGGAGGGTTCGGGGAGCTGTTTTTT	CASRRAAGGFGELFF
TRBV15	.	.	TRBJ2-2	TGTGCCACCAGCAGGGAGGGGACAGCGAACACCGGGGAGCTGTTTTTT	CATSREGTANTGELFF
TRBV11-2	TRBD1	few	TRBJ1-6	TGTGCCAGCAGCTCCGGGACAGATAATTCACCCCTCCACTTT	CASSSGTDNSPLHF
TRBV2	TRBD1	.	TRBJ1-6	TGTGCCAGCCGTGCTCCCGGGACAGGGTACTCACCCCTCCACTTT	CASRAPGTGYSPLHF
TRBV6-5	.	few	TRBJ2-7	TGTGCCAGCAGTTGGGACGGGACCTACGAGCAGTACTTC	CASSWDGTYEQYF
TRBV29-1	.	.	TRBJ2-3	TGCAGCGTTGGAGGAGATACGCAGTATTTT	CSVGGDTQYF
TRBV5-6	TRBD1	.	TRBJ2-7	TGTGCCAGCAGCCGGACAGGCTACGAGCAGTACTTC	CASSRTGYEQYF
TRBV9	TRBD2	.	TRBJ2-5	TGTGCCAGCAGCCCTCGTTTAGCGGGGCCCGGACCTACAGGGGAGACCCAGTACTTC	CASSPRLAGPGPTGETQYF
TRBV19	.	once	TRBJ2-7	TGTGCCAGTAGTAACCCCCATGACTACGAGCAGTACTTC	CASSNPHDYEQYF
TRBV5-1	TRBD1	.	TRBJ2-3	TGCGCCAGCAGCTTGGGACAGGGCGGTACGCAGTATTTT	CASSLGQGGTQYF
TRBV2	TRBD1	.	TRBJ2-4	TGTGCCAGCTGCGAGACAGGGGGTGGCAAAAACATTCAGTACTTC	CASCETGGGKNIQYF
TRBV5-6	.	.	TRBJ2-2	TGTGCCAGCAGCCGCAGGGGTGGCGGGGAGCTGTTTTTT	CASSRRGGGELFF
TRBV5-4	.	.	TRBJ1-1	TGTGCCAGCACGATAGGGATGAACACTGAAGCTTTCTTT	CASTIGMNTEAFF
TRBV2	TRBD1	.	TRBJ2-7	TGTGCCAGCAGTGTTGTTGACAGGGGGCGCTCCTTGGGGCAGTACTTC	CASSVVDRGRSLGQYF
TRBV19	TRBD2	.	TRBJ2-7	TGTGCCAGTAGTATACTCGGGGGGGCCTCCTACGAGCAGTACTTC	CASSILGGASYEQYF
TRBV19	TRBD1	.	TRBJ2-1	TGTGCCAGTAGTATAGCCGGGACAGGTCGCAATGAGCAGTTCTTC	CASSIAGTGRNEQFF
TRBV9	.	.	TRBJ1-3	TGTGCCAGCGGACAAGGGGTCCCTGGAAACACCATATATTTT	CASGQGVPGNTIYF